This T cell receptor beta chain comes out of a study of identical twins. Findings and limits, study-wide: With abundant cord blood beta clonotypes, insertions were fewer; memory repertoires showed no such pattern. Part of the zero-insertion signal could reflect confounding by invariant MAIT and iNKT cells.

Trimming removed 0 bases from V and 6 bases from J; junction bases left unmatched: 9. The CDR3 is 16 amino acids. The germline CDR1 and CDR2 sequences are MNHEY and SVGAGI. On this clonotype itself: Its antigen remains unknown.

TCRdb used MiXCR to reprocess the 5' RACE reads, holding one entry per CDR3 protein. The top ten hold roughly 0.42% of the sample, which has around 550,000 distinct CDR3 sequences, roughly 15% seen once. This sample also belongs to another study, concerning yellow fever vaccine responses in identical twins. From that report: Twin vaccine T cell responses reportedly seemed partly convergent, partly personalized.

The sample comprised CD4+ T cells sorted from blood. The TCR sequence derives from a woman younger than 30 in good health. The chain joins TRBV6-5 to TRBJ2-3; 7 bases are shared with TRBD2. In DNA form, the CDR3 reads TGTGCCAGCAGTTACTCGGGCGGGAGTTTCTCCGATACGCAGTATTTT. Protein sequence: CASSYSGGSFSDTQYF.